This T cell receptor beta chain is from a study of T cells in women clearing cervical HPV infection. Regarding the study as a whole: Richness differences could reflect unmeasured T-cell content per sample.

Sequencing was performed with immunoSEQ multiplex PCR; in TCRdb, only in-frame clones are kept and a portion is missing. This repertoire includes around 20,000 clones. Comment on this clone: Its antigen is currently unknown. Read coverage stops 3 residues before the CDR3 terminus; the germline J gene supplies the remainder.

This CDR3 is built from 18 residues. The V gene's germline CDR1 is GTSNPN and CDR2 SVGIG (reference sequence). Unmatched junction bases numbered 9, after V lost 2 bases and J lost 1 base. The clonotype originates from a woman aged 18 to 75 with a cervical HPV16 infection that either progressed to CIN3+ or cleared (not recorded which). Sequenced sample: blood buffy coat. This chain connects TRBV30 to TRBJ2-6, with 9 bases aligning to TRBD1. The CDR3 DNA, read in part, is TGTGCCTGGAGTCCCACAGGGGGCGCTGGGTCTGGGGCCAACGTC. Encoded protein: CAWSPTGGAGSGANV. In full, the CDR3 is CAWSPTGGAGSGANVLTF. The full variable domain, completed using reference TRBV30 and TRBJ2-6, is SQTIHQWPATLVQPVGSPLSLECTVEGTSNPNLYWYRQAAGRGLQLLFYSVGIGQISSEVPQNLSASRPQDRQFILSSKKLLLSDSGFYLCAWSPTGGAGSGANVLTFGAGSRLTVL.